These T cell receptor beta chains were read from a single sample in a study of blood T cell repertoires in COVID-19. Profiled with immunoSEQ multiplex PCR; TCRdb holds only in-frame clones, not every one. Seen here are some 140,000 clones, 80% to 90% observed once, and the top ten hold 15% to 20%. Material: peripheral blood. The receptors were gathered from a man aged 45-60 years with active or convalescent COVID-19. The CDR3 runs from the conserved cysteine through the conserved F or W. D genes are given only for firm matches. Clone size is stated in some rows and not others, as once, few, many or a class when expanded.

CDR3: CASSAIAGDTGELFF
DNA: TGTGCCAGCAGCGCCATAGCGGGGGACACCGGGGAGCTGTTTTTT
J: TRBJ2-2
V: TRBV9
length: 15
D: TRBD2
size: -

CDR3: CASSQGTGGAYGYTF
DNA: TGCGCCAGCAGCCAAGGGACAGGGGGAGCCTATGGCTACACCTTC
J: TRBJ1-2
V: TRBV4-3
length: 15
D: TRBD1
size: -

CDR3: CASSLGTAGGAQYF
DNA: TGTGCCAGCAGCTTAGGAACAGCCGGCGGGGCCCAGTACTTC
J: TRBJ2-5
V: TRBV7-6
length: 14
D: -
size: -

CDR3: CSVAKGRMAGELFF
DNA: TGCAGCGTTGCAAAGGGGCGGATGGCCGGGGAGCTGTTTTTT
J: TRBJ2-2
V: TRBV29-1
length: 14
D: -
size: -

CDR3: CASSITGSVETQYF
DNA: TGTGCCAGTAGTATAACGGGGAGCGTGGAGACCCAGTACTTC
J: TRBJ2-5
V: TRBV19
length: 14
D: -
size: -

CDR3: CASSRLALQETQYF
DNA: TGTGCCAGCAGCCGCCTAGCGCTCCAAGAGACCCAGTACTTC
J: TRBJ2-5
V: TRBV28
length: 14
D: -
size: once

CDR3: CASSLGEVAGGFYNEQFF
DNA: TGTGCCAGCAGTTTAGGGGAAGTAGCGGGAGGGTTCTACAATGAGCAGTTCTTC
J: TRBJ2-1
V: TRBV28
length: 18
D: TRBD2
size: -

CDR3: CASSFDNRNTEAFF
DNA: TGTGCCAGCAGCTTTGACAACCGGAACACTGAAGCTTTCTTT
J: TRBJ1-1
V: TRBV11-2
length: 14
D: -
size: -

CDR3: CASSIRNEQFF
DNA: TGTGCCAGTAGTATCCGGAATGAGCAGTTCTTC
J: TRBJ2-1
V: TRBV19
length: 11
D: -
size: -

CDR3: CSVKLIKSGGINTGELFF
DNA: TGCAGCGTCAAACTTATCAAATCAGGGGGAATAAACACCGGGGAGCTGTTTTTT
J: TRBJ2-2
V: TRBV29-1
length: 18
D: TRBD1
size: -

CDR3: CATSPSASPRGEQYF
DNA: TGTGCCACCAGCCCCTCGGCCAGCCCCCGAGGCGAGCAGTACTTC
J: TRBJ2-7
V: TRBV24-1
length: 15
D: -
size: -

CDR3: CASSFGGQTRLF
DNA: TGTGCCAGCAGCTTTGGGGGACAGACTAGGCTTTTT
J: TRBJ1-4
V: TRBV12-3/TRBV12-4
length: 12
D: TRBD1
size: -

CDR3: CASSFLGVYSGETDTQYF
DNA: TGTGCCAGCAGCTTCCTTGGGGTTTATAGCGGGGAAACAGATACGCAGTATTTT
J: TRBJ2-3
V: TRBV11-2
length: 18
D: TRBD2
size: -

CDR3: CAWTPGRFPWEQYF
DNA: TGTGCCTGGACACCGGGAAGGTTCCCTTGGGAGCAGTACTTC
J: TRBJ2-7
V: TRBV30
length: 14
D: -
size: -

CDR3: CASSPRGTANTEAFF
DNA: TGTGCCAGCAGCCCGAGAGGGACAGCGAACACTGAAGCTTTCTTT
J: TRBJ1-1
V: TRBV7-8
length: 15
D: TRBD1
size: -

CDR3: CASSGDKTDNEQYF
DNA: TGTGCCAGCAGTGGCGACAAAACTGACAACGAGCAGTACTTC
J: TRBJ2-7
V: TRBV28
length: 14
D: -
size: -

CDR3: CASSLASGKYEQYF
DNA: TGTGCCAGCAGCTTAGCATCAGGGAAATACGAGCAGTACTTC
J: TRBJ2-7
V: TRBV7-2
length: 14
D: -
size: few

CDR3: CASSQMGGRPDVEQFF
DNA: TGCGCCAGCAGCCAAATGGGCGGGAGGCCAGACGTTGAGCAGTTCTTC
J: TRBJ2-1
V: TRBV5-1
length: 16
D: TRBD2
size: -

CDR3: CASSTRGHGYTF
DNA: TGTGCCAGTAGTACCAGGGGGCATGGCTACACCTTC
J: TRBJ1-2
V: TRBV19
length: 12
D: TRBD1
size: -

CDR3: CASSLYGQGQNTIYF
DNA: TGTGCCAGCAGTCTCTACGGGCAGGGTCAAAACACCATATATTTT
J: TRBJ1-3
V: TRBV6-5
length: 15
D: -
size: -

CDR3: CAWSATGINGYTF
DNA: TGTGCCTGGAGCGCCACAGGGATTAATGGCTACACCTTC
J: TRBJ1-2
V: TRBV30
length: 13
D: -
size: -

CDR3: CASSYTGGQGAHEQYF
DNA: TGTGCCAGCAGTTACACCGGGGGACAGGGGGCTCACGAGCAGTACTTC
J: TRBJ2-7
V: TRBV6-2/TRBV6-3
length: 16
D: TRBD1
size: -

CDR3: CASSWTGGNTEAFF
DNA: TGTGCCAGCAGTTGGACAGGGGGGAACACTGAAGCTTTCTTT
J: TRBJ1-1
V: TRBV5-4
length: 14
D: TRBD1
size: -

CDR3: CASSRRGGQTDTQYF
DNA: TGTGCCAGCAGCAGACGCGGGGGGCAGACAGATACGCAGTATTTT
J: TRBJ2-3
V: TRBV7-2
length: 15
D: TRBD2
size: -

CDR3: CASTWTGLGDTQYF
DNA: TGCGCCAGCACTTGGACAGGGTTGGGAGATACGCAGTATTTT
J: TRBJ2-3
V: TRBV5-1
length: 14
D: TRBD1
size: -

CDR3: CSVDRGSYNEQFF
DNA: TGCAGCGTCGACAGGGGCTCCTACAATGAGCAGTTCTTC
J: TRBJ2-1
V: TRBV29-1
length: 13
D: TRBD1
size: -

CDR3: CASSQTSGGSETQYF
DNA: TGCGCCAGCAGCCAGACTAGCGGGGGATCAGAGACCCAGTACTTC
J: TRBJ2-5
V: TRBV10-1
length: 15
D: TRBD2
size: once

CDR3: CASSSTHRGGPTYNEQFF
DNA: TGTGCCAGCAGCTCGACCCACAGGGGGGGGCCTACCTACAATGAGCAGTTCTTC
J: TRBJ2-1
V: TRBV5-6
length: 18
D: -
size: once

CDR3: CAWSSGYYEKLFF
DNA: TGTGCCTGGAGTTCGGGATATTATGAAAAACTGTTTTTT
J: TRBJ1-4
V: TRBV30
length: 13
D: -
size: -

CDR3: CASSPGRIETQYF
DNA: TGTGCCAGCAGTCCTGGGAGGATAGAGACCCAGTACTTC
J: TRBJ2-5
V: TRBV5-5
length: 13
D: -
size: -

CDR3: CASSWRASGETDTQYF
DNA: TGTGCCAGCAGCTGGCGAGCTAGCGGGGAAACAGATACGCAGTATTTT
J: TRBJ2-3
V: TRBV5-5
length: 16
D: TRBD2
size: once

CDR3: CASSPSGPSGNTIYF
DNA: TGTGCCAGCTCACCCAGCGGGCCCTCTGGAAACACCATATATTTT
J: TRBJ1-3
V: TRBV18
length: 15
D: -
size: -

CDR3: CASSQVAEGELFF
DNA: TGTGCCAGCAGCCAAGTAGCGGAAGGGGAGCTGTTTTTT
J: TRBJ2-2
V: TRBV14
length: 13
D: -
size: -

CDR3: CASSFVNRKGNEQFF
DNA: TGTGCCAGCAGCTTTGTTAACAGGAAAGGCAATGAGCAGTTCTTC
J: TRBJ2-1
V: TRBV5-4
length: 15
D: -
size: -

CDR3: CASSPDNYEQYF
DNA: TGTGCCAGCTCACCAGACAACTACGAGCAGTACTTC
J: TRBJ2-7
V: TRBV18
length: 12
D: -
size: -

CDR3: CASSESGLGTTHSYNEQFF
DNA: TGCGCCAGCAGTGAGTCGGGACTGGGAACGACCCACTCCTACAATGAGCAGTTCTTC
J: TRBJ2-1
V: TRBV10-1
length: 19
D: -
size: -

CDR3: CSAHQDRSYTF
DNA: TGCAGTGCCCACCAGGACAGGAGCTACACCTTC
J: TRBJ1-2
V: TRBV20-1
length: 11
D: TRBD1
size: once

CDR3: CASSESGDGGTEAFF
DNA: TGCGCCAGCAGTGAGAGTGGTGACGGCGGCACTGAAGCTTTCTTT
J: TRBJ1-1
V: TRBV10-1
length: 15
D: -
size: -

CDR3: CASSKTGVPGTTEAFF
DNA: TGTGCCAGTAGCAAGACAGGGGTTCCCGGGACCACTGAAGCTTTCTTT
J: TRBJ1-1
V: TRBV19
length: 16
D: TRBD1
size: -

CDR3: CASSESDRGGYGYTF
DNA: TGTGCCAGCAGCGAATCGGACAGGGGCGGCTATGGCTACACCTTC
J: TRBJ1-2
V: TRBV21-1
length: 15
D: -
size: -

CDR3: CASSVQTGAATNEQFF
DNA: TGTGCCAGCAGTGTTCAGACAGGGGCGGCTACGAATGAGCAGTTCTTC
J: TRBJ2-1
V: TRBV6-1
length: 16
D: TRBD1
size: -

CDR3: CASSQDGRGYSYEQYF
DNA: TGTGCCAGCAGCCAAGATGGCAGGGGGTACTCCTACGAGCAGTACTTC
J: TRBJ2-7
V: TRBV3-1/TRBV3-2
length: 16
D: TRBD1
size: -

CDR3: CAWSSDRSYNEQFF
DNA: TGTGCCTGGAGTTCGGACAGATCCTACAATGAGCAGTTCTTC
J: TRBJ2-1
V: TRBV30
length: 14
D: -
size: few

CDR3: CASSLGVEGGELFF
DNA: TGCGCCAGCAGCTTAGGTGTAGAGGGCGGGGAGCTGTTTTTT
J: TRBJ2-2
V: TRBV5-1
length: 14
D: -
size: -

CDR3: CAWSVMARGREQYF
DNA: TGTGCCTGGAGTGTAATGGCTAGGGGAAGGGAGCAGTACTTC
J: TRBJ2-7
V: TRBV30
length: 14
D: -
size: -

CDR3: CASSFEWRATNEKLFF
DNA: TGTGCCAGTAGTTTCGAGTGGAGGGCGACTAATGAAAAACTGTTTTTT
J: TRBJ1-4
V: TRBV19
length: 16
D: -
size: once

CDR3: CAWSALDSEAHGYTF
DNA: TGTGCCTGGAGTGCCCTTGACAGCGAGGCACACGGCTACACCTTC
J: TRBJ1-2
V: TRBV30
length: 15
D: -
size: once

CDR3: CASSLGQGSYEQYF
DNA: TGTGCCAGCAGCCTAGGACAGGGCTCCTACGAGCAGTACTTC
J: TRBJ2-7
V: TRBV3-1/TRBV3-2
length: 14
D: TRBD1
size: once

CDR3: CASSQDEGAYEQYF
DNA: TGTGCCAGCAGCCAAGATGAGGGAGCCTACGAGCAGTACTTC
J: TRBJ2-7
V: TRBV4-2
length: 14
D: -
size: -

CDR3: CSVDNSPRGAHNEQFF
DNA: TGCAGCGTTGATAATTCCCCTCGGGGGGCTCACAATGAGCAGTTCTTC
J: TRBJ2-1
V: TRBV29-1
length: 16
D: -
size: -

CDR3: CASSVGSDRNSNQPQHF
DNA: TGTGCCAGCAGTGTTGGGTCCGACAGAAATAGCAATCAGCCCCAGCATTTT
J: TRBJ1-5
V: TRBV2
length: 17
D: -
size: few

CDR3: CASSYPISLLAVAKNIQYF
DNA: TGTGCCAGCAGTTATCCCATTTCCCTTTTAGCGGTGGCCAAAAACATTCAGTACTTC
J: TRBJ2-4
V: TRBV6-2/TRBV6-3
length: 19
D: -
size: -

CDR3: CASSEGASRNSPLHF
DNA: TGTGCCAGCAGTGAAGGGGCCTCTCGCAATTCACCCCTCCACTTT
J: TRBJ1-6
V: TRBV2
length: 15
D: -
size: -

CDR3: CASTFRTGLKREQFF
DNA: TGTGCCAGCACCTTTAGGACAGGGTTAAAACGTGAGCAGTTCTTC
J: TRBJ2-1
V: TRBV6-5
length: 15
D: TRBD1
size: -

CDR3: CATHGSGRETGELFF
DNA: TGTGCCACCCACGGTAGCGGGAGAGAAACCGGGGAGCTGTTTTTT
J: TRBJ2-2
V: TRBV2
length: 15
D: TRBD2
size: -

CDR3: CASSSHLFRETQYF
DNA: TGTGCCAGCAGCTCCCACTTGTTCCGAGAGACCCAGTACTTC
J: TRBJ2-5
V: TRBV7-6
length: 14
D: -
size: -

CDR3: CASSMAGTIRYTF
DNA: TGTGCCAGTAGTATGGCAGGGACTATACGCTACACCTTC
J: TRBJ1-2
V: TRBV19
length: 13
D: -
size: -

CDR3: CSDQDRATGELFF
DNA: TGCAGCGACCAAGACAGGGCCACCGGGGAGCTGTTTTTT
J: TRBJ2-2
V: TRBV29-1
length: 13
D: TRBD1
size: few

CDR3: CASSRPTGAGAGELFF
DNA: TGTGCCAGCAGTAGACCAACTGGGGCAGGGGCCGGGGAGCTGTTTTTT
J: TRBJ2-2
V: TRBV6-6
length: 16
D: -
size: -

CDR3: CASSYRGYTGELFF
DNA: TGTGCCAGCAGTTACAGAGGCTACACCGGGGAGCTGTTTTTT
J: TRBJ2-2
V: TRBV6-5
length: 14
D: -
size: -